This paragraph reports one T cell receptor (beta chain). Its target is unknown. The sample has other DNA sequences that encode this CDR3 too. The data originate from a study of shared clonotypes between healthy human individuals. Study overall: CD4 naive cells filled three plates per donor, CD4 memory three, CD8 naive two and CD8 memory one. Study outcomes and limitations: The generation probabilities recorded for non-shared clonotypes fell below those of clonotypes shared by all four donors.

Deletions cut 0 bases from V and 3 bases from J, with 15 bases between. The CDR3 is 16 amino acids. CDR1 and CDR2 (germline): MNHEY, SMNVEV (reference sequence). Assay: immunoSEQ multiplex PCR; the TCRdb copy retains only in-frame clones and omits some. The sample includes approximately 1.9 million clones, just over 90% of them seen just once. Naivety among CD8 cells was defined by CD45RO negativity and positive CCR7 selection, thereby excluding terminally differentiated effector memory CD45RA+ cells. The sequence was collected from a man younger than 35 in good health. Some clones in this sample may be carry-over from other donors' samples. The chain joins TRBV27 to TRBJ2-7; D might be TRBD2 (7 bases). Sample: naive CD8+ T cells from PBMCs. The CDR3 DNA reads TGTGCCAGCAGTTTATCCGCGGGGGCAGGGGACTACGAGCAGTACTTC. Translating it yields CASSLSAGAGDYEQYF.